This TCR beta chain was documented in a study of T cells in Graves' hyperthyroidism and ophthalmopathy (dated by TCRdb to about 2019). With regard to the full study: Peripheral blood samples were taken at initial diagnosis, before any treatment was given. To identify distinguishing TCR V-J signatures, a discovery cohort of about 100 patients was used, comprising 43 with Graves' ophthalmopathy and around 57 with stable Graves' hyperthyroidism. Prospective prediction of ophthalmopathy was tested in an independent validation cohort consisting of 18 hyperthyroidism patients and more than 15 patients who later progressed to ophthalmopathy. The 100 or so discovery patients were randomly split 7:3 into training and test sets. In addition, the study compared T-cell repertoires in thyroid tissue and in blood from 6 or 7 Graves' hyperthyroidism patients. Once sampling was done, hyperthyroidism patients were given methimazole at a starting dose of 30 mg daily, whereas ophthalmopathy patients were given high-dose intravenous methylprednisolone. According to the paper, TCR Vbeta CDR3 sequencing was carried out on roughly 130 peripheral blood samples, which came from some 41 ophthalmopathy, roughly 75 hyperthyroidism and around 17 progressor patients.

A note on this clonotype: Its antigen is still unknown. Base qualities are not provided; no much larger clone lies one nucleotide away.

Via the germline V gene (reference sequence), CDR1 is PRHDT and CDR2 FYEKMQ. From the cysteine up to the phenylalanine, the CDR3 has a length of 17 residues. Kept here is only the CDR3 DNA, which spans 51 bases and is read in frame from base 1. V sheds 4 bases and J sheds 2 bases, leaving 20 bases between their ends. The paper as a whole reports these results and caveats: Most expanded thyroid clonotypes (frequency above 0.001) were also found in blood, which suggests that blood repertoires may mirror thyroid immune responses. In validation, the model predicted progression to ophthalmopathy with 55% to 71% sensitivity and over 72% specificity, a median of approximately 6.7 months before onset. In cross-validation, a model built on a 13 V-J signature told ophthalmopathy apart from stable hyperthyroidism with approximately 91% sensitivity and roughly 81% specificity, and in testing the same model reached 80%/75%. No statistical method was used to fix the sample size in advance, and group allocation was not hidden from the investigators.

The TCR beta CDR3 regions were amplified from the RNA transcripts. The first round of RT-PCR for the TCR CDR3 was performed with the HTBI primer set and the Qiagen OneStep RT-PCR kit. A second multiplex PCR round built the libraries, followed by size selection and purification. Libraries were sequenced paired-end with 100 bp reads on an Illumina HiSeq2000. The original methods were these. Raw data were processed with SOAPnuke, discarding reads with adapters, uncalled bases, mean Phred below 15, or no exact constant-primer or identifier match. High-quality paired reads were merged using COPE v1.2.5, and each unique nucleotide sequence was defined as a clonotype. MiTCR v1.1 was used to align the clonotypes against IMGT TRBV, TRBD and TRBJ reference segments. The analysis was restricted to V-J combinations with a frequency above 0.0001, which together covered roughly 99% of the repertoires. The TCS score was defined as the ratio of F50 (clonal expansion) to E x V (chaos), calculated using BLOSUM62-based TCRdist between CDR3 peptides within each V-J. Welch's t-statistics and random forest reduced around 510 V-J features to roughly 13, which were used in a naive Bayes classifier (R e1071). The public reads were quality trimmed at Q25 with fastp and then assembled into clones with MiXCR by TCRdb, keeping productive beta chains. Entries are consolidated by CDR3 protein sequence, retaining the most common genes and DNA. The V and J calls, along with clone size, are taken from TCRdb and not from the paper's own processing. Counted in this sample were approximately 740,000 distinct CDR3 sequences; around 15% of them appeared once. The ten largest clones represent roughly 10% of the sample.

A patient counted as having stable Graves' hyperthyroidism if no progression to ophthalmopathy occurred over 18 months of follow-up. The hyperthyroidism patients were between 18 and 65 years old and newly diagnosed, with a disease duration of less than 2 months. Any patient with an uncontrolled infection, another autoimmune disease, pregnancy or lactation was excluded. Diagnoses were based on clinical symptoms, serum thyroxine and TRAb, thyroid ultrasound and orbital computed tomography. Ficoll-Paque density gradient centrifugation was used to isolate PBMCs from about 10 ml of fresh peripheral blood. Trizol reagent was used to extract total RNA, and RNA quality was then checked on an Agilent 2100 Bioanalyzer.

The sequence was collected from a woman aged 18-30 years with Graves' hyperthyroidism. The chain links TRBV13 with TRBJ2-5; a tentative D match to TRBD1 spans 6 bases. Input material: blood. The DNA sequence is given as TGTGCCAGCAGCTCCGAGGGGGTAAGCGGAGGTCAAGAGACCCAGTACTTC. Protein translation: CASSSEGVSGGQETQYF. When the CDR3 is completed using the reference TRBV13 and TRBJ2-5 genes on either side, the full variable domain is AAGVIQSPRHLIKEKRETATLKCYPIPRHDTVYWYQQGPGQDPQFLISFYEKMQSDKGSIPDRFSAQQFSDYHSELNMSSLELGDSALYFCASSSEGVSGGQETQYFGPGTRLLVL.